This T cell receptor beta chain was recovered during a study of T cells after yellow fever vaccination (dated by TCRdb to between 2019 and 2020). About the investigation overall: Libraries from fractions with low cell numbers were prepared with the SMART-Seq v4 Ultra Low Input RNA kit. To track T-cell clones before and after primary and booster YFV17D yellow fever vaccination, bulk TCR alpha and beta repertoires were sequenced longitudinally. Blood was collected at multiple timepoints before and after primary and secondary immunization, and bulk PBMC replicates and cell subsets were isolated. Two healthy male donors, one aged 18 to 30 and one aged 30 to 40 years, were included in the cohort.

Synthesis of TCR cDNA relied on 5'RACE template switching, a step that introduced a universal primer site along with unique molecular identifiers. Priming for cDNA synthesis came from both the TCR alpha and TCR beta constant segments. Library amplification involved two PCR steps, and the second step added sample barcodes and sequencing adapters. Sequencing of the libraries was done on either Illumina HiSeq 2500 (2x100 bp) or NovaSeq (2x150 bp). In the original analysis: MIGEC was used to demultiplex reads and collapse the reads into UMI consensus sequences, and MiXCR was used for V(D)J alignment. Using edgeR on replicate PBMC samples, clonotypes were called vaccine-responding if FDR was below 0.01 and the log2 fold change was above 5 up to day 15. Bulk clonotypes were assigned CD4 or CD8 identity according to which sequenced CD4 or CD8 repertoire held them at higher abundance. TCRdb reprocessed the public reads (quality trimming at Q25 with fastp, clone calling with MiXCR) and kept in-frame beta chains. Rows matching on CDR3 protein sequence are summarized as one entry with the most common DNA and genes. The V and J calls were determined by TCRdb, not by the authors. Present in this sample are 450,000 to 550,000 distinct CDR3 sequences, roughly a fifth of which were seen just once. The ten largest clones capture roughly a sixth of the sample.

Taken with the paper, the label for treatment or condition translates to: live attenuated yellow fever vaccine strain. Two biological replicates of bulk PBMCs were collected at each blood-draw timepoint. PBMCs were isolated from peripheral blood using a standard Ficoll-Paque protocol. TriZol was used to extract RNA from bulk PBMCs, CD4 and CD8 fractions, and dextramer-positive and dextramer-negative fractions. With respect to this clonotype: Its target antigen remains unknown. No base quality values were provided; no much bigger clone lies one nucleotide off.

The study at large found these results: Computational filtering was needed because FACS-sorted repertoires could contain abundant contaminating clonotypes from the bulk population. Because only two donors were included in the study, the extent to which the findings can be generalized is limited. A small share of clonotypes was detected in both CD4 and CD8 compartments, with the overlap likely arising from convergent recombination. Most clones expanded after primary vaccination were re-detected after the booster (approximately 95% of CD4 and roughly 85% of CD8), suggesting broad memory maintenance. The secondary T-cell response was found to be weaker but faster than the primary response, with a peak reached on day 5 rather than on day 15.

The source material was PBMCs, sampled around 3 weeks after the first yellow fever vaccination. This clonotype originated in a man aged 18 to 29 who received the YFV17D yellow fever vaccine.

The CDR3 is CASSLAPIYEQYF. The nucleotides are TGCGCCAGCAGCTTGGCGCCCATCTACGAGCAGTACTTC. The V and J segments used are TRBV5-1 and TRBJ2-7, with the D gene call left open. The CDR3 spans 13 residues, from the cysteine through the phenylalanine. Here the CDR3 DNA is all that survives: 39 bases in frame from base 1. Taken from the germline V gene, the CDR1 and CDR2 loops are SGHRS and YFSETQ. V lost 0 bases and J lost 3 bases; the stretch between them is 7 bases long.